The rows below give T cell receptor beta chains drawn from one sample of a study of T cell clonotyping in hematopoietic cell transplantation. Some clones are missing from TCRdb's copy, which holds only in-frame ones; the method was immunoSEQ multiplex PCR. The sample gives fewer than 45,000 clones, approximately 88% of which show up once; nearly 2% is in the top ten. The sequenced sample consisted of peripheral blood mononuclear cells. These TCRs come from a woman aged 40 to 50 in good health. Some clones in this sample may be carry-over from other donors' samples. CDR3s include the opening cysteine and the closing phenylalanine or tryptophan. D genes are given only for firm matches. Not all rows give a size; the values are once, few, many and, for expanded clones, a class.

CDR3 protein: CASSSGRGDTQYF
CDR3 DNA: TGTGCCAGCAGTAGCGGGAGGGGGGATACGCAGTATTTT
V gene: TRBV11-3
clone size: NA
J gene: TRBJ2-3
D gene: TRBD2

CDR3 protein: CASSVLSGDGDEQFF
CDR3 DNA: TGTGCCAGCAGCGTACTATCGGGTGACGGGGATGAGCAGTTCTTC
V gene: TRBV9
clone size: NA
J gene: TRBJ2-1
D gene: NA

CDR3 protein: CASSEYTGTQETQYF
CDR3 DNA: TGTGCCAGCAGTGAATATACGGGTACACAAGAGACCCAGTACTTC
V gene: TRBV25-1
clone size: NA
J gene: TRBJ2-5
D gene: NA

CDR3 protein: CSGGTGGGETQYF
CDR3 DNA: TGCAGCGGTGGGACAGGAGGGGGGGAGACCCAGTACTTC
V gene: TRBV29-1
clone size: once
J gene: TRBJ2-5
D gene: TRBD1

CDR3 protein: CASSPPPYNEQFF
CDR3 DNA: TGTGCCAGCAGCCCCCCGCCGTACAATGAGCAGTTCTTC
V gene: TRBV6-6
clone size: NA
J gene: TRBJ2-1
D gene: NA

CDR3 protein: CASSDGGATNEQYF
CDR3 DNA: TGTGCCAGCAGCGACGGGGGGGCAACAAACGAGCAGTACTTC
V gene: TRBV9
clone size: NA
J gene: TRBJ2-7
D gene: TRBD2

CDR3 protein: CASSLAGTTDTQYF
CDR3 DNA: TGTGCCAGCAGCCTAGCGGGGACCACAGATACGCAGTATTTT
V gene: TRBV6-5
clone size: NA
J gene: TRBJ2-3
D gene: TRBD2

CDR3 protein: CASSLFYGSSGNTIYF
CDR3 DNA: TGTGCCAGCAGTTTATTTTACGGCAGCTCTGGAAACACCATATATTTT
V gene: TRBV27
clone size: NA
J gene: TRBJ1-3
D gene: NA

CDR3 protein: CASSTAGVDTQYF
CDR3 DNA: TGTGCCAGCAGTACCGCAGGTGTAGATACGCAGTATTTT
V gene: TRBV6-5
clone size: NA
J gene: TRBJ2-3
D gene: NA

CDR3 protein: CAWSSTPRSDIQYF
CDR3 DNA: TGTGCCTGGAGTTCGACACCCAGGTCGGACATTCAGTACTTC
V gene: TRBV30
clone size: NA
J gene: TRBJ2-4
D gene: NA

CDR3 protein: CASSSGVRHEQYF
CDR3 DNA: TGTGCCAGCAGTTCGGGAGTTCGCCACGAGCAGTACTTC
V gene: TRBV6-6
clone size: NA
J gene: TRBJ2-7
D gene: NA

CDR3 protein: CAREGAKQYF
CDR3 DNA: TGTGCCAGGGAGGGGGCCAAGCAGTACTTC
V gene: TRBV28
clone size: NA
J gene: TRBJ2-7
D gene: NA

CDR3 protein: CASSVGGDTEAFF
CDR3 DNA: TGTGCCAGCAGCGTAGGCGGGGACACTGAAGCTTTCTTT
V gene: TRBV9
clone size: NA
J gene: TRBJ1-1
D gene: NA

CDR3 protein: CASSSRDRGDEQYF
CDR3 DNA: TGTGCCAGCAGTTCCCGGGACCGAGGGGACGAGCAGTACTTC
V gene: TRBV6-5
clone size: once
J gene: TRBJ2-7
D gene: NA

CDR3 protein: CASSLSGGGNIQYF
CDR3 DNA: TGTGCCAGCAGCTTGAGCGGCGGGGGAAACATTCAGTACTTC
V gene: TRBV7-2
clone size: NA
J gene: TRBJ2-4
D gene: TRBD2

CDR3 protein: CASSEHETQYF
CDR3 DNA: TGTGCCAGCAGTGAGCACGAGACCCAGTACTTC
V gene: TRBV2
clone size: NA
J gene: TRBJ2-5
D gene: NA

CDR3 protein: CSVGHHRDAPYEQYF
CDR3 DNA: TGCAGCGTTGGCCATCACCGGGACGCCCCCTACGAGCAGTACTTC
V gene: TRBV29-1
clone size: NA
J gene: TRBJ2-7
D gene: NA

CDR3 protein: CASSKIGDTEAFF
CDR3 DNA: TGTGCCAGCAGCAAGATAGGGGACACTGAAGCTTTCTTT
V gene: TRBV21-1
clone size: NA
J gene: TRBJ1-1
D gene: NA

CDR3 protein: CASKTSAVEMYEQYF
CDR3 DNA: TGTGCCAGCAAGACCAGCGCTGTGGAAATGTACGAGCAGTACTTC
V gene: TRBV28
clone size: NA
J gene: TRBJ2-7
D gene: NA

CDR3 protein: CASSIHRAKQFF
CDR3 DNA: TGTGCCAGTAGTATACACAGGGCGAAGCAGTTCTTC
V gene: TRBV19
clone size: NA
J gene: TRBJ2-1
D gene: NA

CDR3 protein: CATTDLDGSYEPQHF
CDR3 DNA: TGTGCCACCACTGACCTGGACGGTTCTTATGAGCCCCAGCATTTT
V gene: TRBV28
clone size: NA
J gene: TRBJ1-5
D gene: NA

CDR3 protein: CAWDRVETQYF
CDR3 DNA: TGTGCCTGGGATAGGGTGGAGACCCAGTACTTC
V gene: TRBV30
clone size: once
J gene: TRBJ2-5
D gene: NA

CDR3 protein: CASSPAQRRRGGQFF
CDR3 DNA: TGTGCCAGCAGCCCCGCCCAGCGGCGGCGAGGGGGGCAGTTCTTC
V gene: TRBV7-9
clone size: once
J gene: TRBJ2-1
D gene: NA

CDR3 protein: CASSANRVGETQYF
CDR3 DNA: TGTGCCAGCAGCGCCAACAGGGTCGGAGAGACCCAGTACTTC
V gene: TRBV9
clone size: NA
J gene: TRBJ2-5
D gene: NA

CDR3 protein: CAWDGQANTGELFF
CDR3 DNA: TGTGCCTGGGACGGACAGGCGAACACCGGGGAGCTGTTTTTT
V gene: TRBV30
clone size: NA
J gene: TRBJ2-2
D gene: TRBD1

CDR3 protein: CASSLREARDSPLHF
CDR3 DNA: TGTGCCAGCAGCTTAAGGGAGGCCAGGGATTCACCCCTCCACTTT
V gene: TRBV7-2
clone size: few
J gene: TRBJ1-6
D gene: NA

CDR3 protein: CASSGGGKQPQHF
CDR3 DNA: TGTGCCAGCAGCGGGGGGGGAAAGCAGCCCCAGCATTTT
V gene: TRBV9
clone size: NA
J gene: TRBJ1-5
D gene: NA

CDR3 protein: CATSRDTGLSEPQHF
CDR3 DNA: TGTGCCACCAGCAGAGATACCGGGCTTAGTGAGCCCCAGCATTTT
V gene: TRBV15
clone size: NA
J gene: TRBJ1-5
D gene: NA

CDR3 protein: CGSGTNEKLFF
CDR3 DNA: TGTGGCTCTGGAACTAATGAAAAACTGTTTTTT
V gene: TRBV28
clone size: NA
J gene: TRBJ1-4
D gene: NA

CDR3 protein: CASAGTVGLWNEQYF
CDR3 DNA: TGTGCCAGCGCGGGGACAGTCGGTCTTTGGAACGAGCAGTACTTC
V gene: TRBV6-5
clone size: NA
J gene: TRBJ2-7
D gene: NA

CDR3 protein: CASRGGSGAGANVLTF
CDR3 DNA: TGTGCCAGCAGAGGAGGGTCAGGGGCTGGGGCCAACGTCCTGACTTTC
V gene: TRBV27
clone size: once
J gene: TRBJ2-6
D gene: NA